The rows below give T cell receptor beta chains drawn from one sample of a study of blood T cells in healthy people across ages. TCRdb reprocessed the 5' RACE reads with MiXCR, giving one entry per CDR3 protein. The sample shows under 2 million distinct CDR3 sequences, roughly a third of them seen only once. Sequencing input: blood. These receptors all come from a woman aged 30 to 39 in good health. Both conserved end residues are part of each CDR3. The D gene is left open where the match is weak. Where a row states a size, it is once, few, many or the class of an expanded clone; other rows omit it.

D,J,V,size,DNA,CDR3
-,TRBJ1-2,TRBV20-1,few,TGCAGTGCCCCGTGGGCTAACTATGGCTACACCTTC,CSAPWANYGYTF
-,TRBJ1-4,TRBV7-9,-,TGTGCCAGCAGCCCTACGACAGGACTTAATGAAACACTGTTTTTT,CASSPTTGLNETLFF
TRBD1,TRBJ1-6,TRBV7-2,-,TGTGCCAGCAGCTCTGGGACAGGGGGGATTAATTCACCCCTCCACTTT,CASSSGTGGINSPLHF
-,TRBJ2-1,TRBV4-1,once,TGCGCCAGCAGCCAAAACAGGGAGTCCCCTCAATATGAGCAGTTCTTC,CASSQNRESPQYEQFF
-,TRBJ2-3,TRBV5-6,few,TGTGCCAGCAGCTTGCGGGATTTGACAGATACGCAGTATTTT,CASSLRDLTDTQYF
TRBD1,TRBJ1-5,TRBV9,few,TGTGCCAGCAGCGAAGGGACAGGGCCCCAGCCCCAGCATTTT,CASSEGTGPQPQHF
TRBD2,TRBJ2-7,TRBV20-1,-,TGCGGTGCCGATGGGCTAGCGGGGTACAATGAGCAGTACTTC,CGADGLAGYNEQYF
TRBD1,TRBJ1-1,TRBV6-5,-,TGTGCCAGCAGTTACCGCCACACGGGACAGGCGAACACTGAAGCTTTCTTT,CASSYRHTGQANTEAFF
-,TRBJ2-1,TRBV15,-,TGTGCCACCAGCCCCCGCGTGGGCATAGGAAATGAGCAGTTCTTC,CATSPRVGIGNEQFF
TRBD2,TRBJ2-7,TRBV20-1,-,TGCAGTGCGCCTCTAGCGGGGGGTCTCCGCGAGCAGTACTTC,CSAPLAGGLREQYF
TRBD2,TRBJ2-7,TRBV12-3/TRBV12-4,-,TGTGCCAGCAGTTTAGTAGCGGGAGTTAGGGACGAGCAGTACTTC,CASSLVAGVRDEQYF
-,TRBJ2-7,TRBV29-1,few,TGCAGCATTGGTTTTCGCAGGGGAAATATCTACGAGCAGTACTTC,CSIGFRRGNIYEQYF
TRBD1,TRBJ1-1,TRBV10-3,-,TGTGCCATCAGCGGAGCACGACAGGGGGGGACTGAAGCTTTCTTT,CAISGARQGGTEAFF
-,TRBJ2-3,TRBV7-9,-,TGTGCCAGCAGCTCCCAAGCTAGGGGGAGGGACACAGATACGCAGTATTTT,CASSSQARGRDTDTQYF
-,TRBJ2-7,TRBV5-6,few,TGTGCCAGCACCCAGTGGGACGAGGTCGGCTACGAGCAGTACTTC,CASTQWDEVGYEQYF
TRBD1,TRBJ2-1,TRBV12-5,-,TGTGCTAGTGGGGTCACCGGGACAGGGCAGTTCTTC,CASGVTGTGQFF
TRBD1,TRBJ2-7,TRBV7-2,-,TGTGCCAGCCGACAAAGCAGGGGGCGCACCTACGAGCAGTACTTC,CASRQSRGRTYEQYF
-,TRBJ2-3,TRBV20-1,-,TGCAGTGCTACCAAGACAGTCGCAGATACGCAGTATTTT,CSATKTVADTQYF
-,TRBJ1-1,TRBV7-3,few,TGTGCCAGCAGCTTAACTTGGACCACTGAAGCTTTCTTT,CASSLTWTTEAFF
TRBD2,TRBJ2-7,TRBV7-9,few,TGTGCCAGCAGCTTCGCGGGAGACATCTACGAGCAGTACTTC,CASSFAGDIYEQYF
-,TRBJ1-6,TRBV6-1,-,TGTGCCAGCAGCCTCGGGACACCAACAAATTCACCCCTCCACTTT,CASSLGTPTNSPLHF
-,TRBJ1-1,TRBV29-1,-,TGCAGCGTTTGGGGGGGCACTGAAGCTTTCTTT,CSVWGGTEAFF
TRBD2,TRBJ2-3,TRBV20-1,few,TGCAGTGCCCTCTCGACTAGCGGGGACACAGATACGCAGTATTTT,CSALSTSGDTDTQYF
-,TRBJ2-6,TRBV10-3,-,TGTGCCGTCAGTGAGGGGGAATCTAAGACGGGGGCCAACGTCCTGACTTTC,CAVSEGESKTGANVLTF
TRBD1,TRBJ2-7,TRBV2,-,TGTGCCAGCAGGGGAGAGGGACAGTACTACGAGCAGTACTTC,CASRGEGQYYEQYF
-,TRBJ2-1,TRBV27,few,TGTGCCAGCAGTTTAATAAGTAGGGGCGAGCAGTTCTTC,CASSLISRGEQFF
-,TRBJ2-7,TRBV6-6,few,TGTGCCAGCACTCCCAGCCTGGGGGTTTTCTCCTACGAGCAGTACTTC,CASTPSLGVFSYEQYF
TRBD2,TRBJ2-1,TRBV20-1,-,TGCAGTGCTCTAAGATCTACCGGGACTAGCCGCAACAATGAGCAGTTCTTC,CSALRSTGTSRNNEQFF
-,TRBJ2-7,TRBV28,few,TGTGCCAGCAGTTTATTTGACCGACCCCACGAGCAGTACTTC,CASSLFDRPHEQYF
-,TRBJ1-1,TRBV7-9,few,TGTGCCAGCAGCTTAGAAGCCGGAAGGAACACTGAAGCTTTCTTT,CASSLEAGRNTEAFF
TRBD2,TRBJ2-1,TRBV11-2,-,TGTGCCAGCAGCTTGCCCGGACTAGTCCCTAACTCCTACAATGAGCAGTTCTTC,CASSLPGLVPNSYNEQFF
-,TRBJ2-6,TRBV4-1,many,TGCGCCAGCAGCCAAGGAAAGGCTAACAGACTAAGTTCTGGGGCCAACGTCCTGACTTTC,CASSQGKANRLSSGANVLTF
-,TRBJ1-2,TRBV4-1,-,TGCGCCAGCAGCACCCGGACGGAGTATGGCTACACCTTC,CASSTRTEYGYTF
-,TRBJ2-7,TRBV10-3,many,TGTGCCATCGCTTCAGGCCAGGGCTACGAGCAGTACTTC,CAIASGQGYEQYF
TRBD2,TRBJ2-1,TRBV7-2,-,TGTGCCAGCAGCTTAGCGGGCGGACTAGCGGGGAGAAATGAGCAGTTCTTC,CASSLAGGLAGRNEQFF
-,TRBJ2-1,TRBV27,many,TGTGCCAGCAAGGGGACCTACAATGAGCAGTTCTTC,CASKGTYNEQFF
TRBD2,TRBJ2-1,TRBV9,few,TGTGCCAGCAGCCTCACGCGACTAGCGGGGGGCCACAATGAGCAGTTCTTC,CASSLTRLAGGHNEQFF
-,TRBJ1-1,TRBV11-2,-,TGTGCCAGCAGCTTAGAATACGGACGGGGCATGGAAGCTTTCTTT,CASSLEYGRGMEAFF